This paragraph reports one TCR beta chain. These data originate in a study of blood T cell repertoires in COVID-19. Study context: Researchers got acute and convalescent COVID-19 samples from the United States, Italy and Spain. Sources were T cells, B-cell-depleted T cells, or PBMCs; the material itself was cDNA or gDNA.

As originally analysed: Scientists estimated how many nucleated cells there were by amplifying reference gene primers. Profiled with immunoSEQ multiplex PCR; TCRdb holds only in-frame clones, not every one. V and J calls and clone size are given by that table; D and trimming were obtained from the DNA. This sample has 120,000 to 150,000 clones; 80% to 90% occur once, and the top ten carry roughly 2.6%. This sequence was found in a human donor with acute or convalescent COVID-19. The donor label of this sample is uncertain. The sample comprised peripheral blood.

CDR3 loop: CASSSTGPNQPQHF. In nucleotides, the CDR3 is TGTGCCAGCAGCTCGACAGGCCCCAATCAGCCCCAGCATTTT. V usage is TRBV7-2 and J usage is TRBJ1-5, with D perhaps TRBD1 (6 bases). With 4 bases removed from V and 3 bases from J, the gap between germline ends came to 10 bases. Per the germline V gene, CDR1 is SGHTA and CDR2 is FQGNSA. The CDR3 has 14 amino acids.